The 18 T cell receptor beta chains reported below all come from one sample, sequenced in a study of shared clonotypes between healthy human individuals. TCRdb's table, derived via immunoSEQ multiplex PCR, lists solely in-frame clones and lacks some. The sample has over 2 million clones, roughly 94% seen once; the top ten hold more than 0.1%. Sequenced material: naive CD4+ T cells sorted from blood. Described subset: CD45RA+ positively selected. These receptors were obtained from a man between 18 and 35 years old in good health.

The V and J genes are TRBV6-5 and TRBJ2-7; D not resolved. With 0 bases removed from V and 2 bases from J, the gap between germline ends came to 11 bases. Germline loops: CDR1 MNHEY, CDR2 SVGAGI. The length of the CDR3 is 15 residues. This CDR3 reads CASSYSRHDTYEQYF. For the CDR3, the DNA is TGTGCCAGCAGTTACTCTAGACACGATACCTACGAGCAGTACTTC.

The CDR3 sequence is CASSKEGKAYEQYF. The CDR3 bases are TGTGCCAGCAGCAAAGAGGGTAAAGCCTACGAGCAGTACTTC. V gene TRBV21-1 combines with J gene TRBJ2-7. TRBV21-1 is assigned pseudogene status. The length of the CDR3 is 14 residues.

The chain uses TRBV10-3 and TRBJ2-1, with 13 bases fitting TRBD2. There are 14 residues in the CDR3. The junction had 10 bases not matched to a gene; V was cut back by 7 bases and J by 13 bases. CDR1 and CDR2 from the germline V gene are ENHRY and SYGVKD. For the CDR3, the DNA is TGTGCCATCACCCCAGGACTAGCGGGAGTAGAACAGTTCTTC. Protein: CAITPGLAGVEQFF.

The rearrangement uses TRBV6-1 and TRBJ2-5; the match to TRBD1 covers 7 bases. V lost 7 bases and J lost 5; bases outside the gene matches: 10. This CDR3 region has 14 residues. Germline CDR1 reads MNHNS; CDR2 reads SASEGT. Written as DNA, the CDR3 is TGTGCCAGCACCCCTGGACAGGTTTTTGAGACCCAGTACTTC. Amino acids: CASTPGQVFETQYF.

This clone was recorded only once. A read error may account for a junction end that differs from germline. The chain links TRBV7-2 to TRBJ2-7; weak D call: TRBD2 (7 bases). This CDR3 has 15 residues. Germline assignment: CDR1 SGHTA and CDR2 FQGNSA. Here the CDR3 reads CASSLEGGVAHERYF. CDR3 in DNA: TGTGCCAGCAGCTTAGAGGGGGGGGTAGCCCACGAGCGGTACTTC. The variable domain in full, with the rest retrieved from reference TRBV7-2 and TRBJ2-7, is GAGVSQSPSNKVTEKGKDVELRCDPISGHTALYWYRQSLGQGLEFLIYFQGNSAPDKSGLPSDRFSAERTGGSVSTLTIQRTQQEDSAVYLCASSLEGGVAHERYFGPGTRLTVT.

The chain recombines TRBV7-9 with TRBJ1-4; D perhaps matches TRBD1 (6 bases). The CDR3 has 15 residues. The V end lost 1 base, the J end lost 4 bases, and 10 bases lay between the germline ends. The germline V gene has CDR1 SEHNR and CDR2 FQNEAQ (reference sequence). CDR3 sequence reads: CASSLGDTRNEKLFF. The CDR3 DNA reads TGTGCCAGCAGCTTAGGGGACACCCGTAATGAAAAACTGTTTTTT.

Comment on this clone: Other DNA sequences in this specimen translate into the identical CDR3. The V gene is TRBV18, the J gene TRBJ1-5; tentative D call: TRBD1 (6 bases). CDR3 length: 14 amino acids. V gave up 2 bases and J gave up 4 bases, with 9 bases separating them. Germline-derived CDR1 and CDR2 are KGHSH and LQKENI. CDR3 sequence reads: CASSPGQTNQPQHF. The CDR3 nucleotides read TGTGCCAGCTCACCAGGACAGACAAATCAGCCCCAGCATTTT.

Turning to this clone: The same CDR3 is also encoded by other DNA sequences in this sample. The chain recombines TRBV6-5 with TRBJ2-7; 12 bases align to TRBD2. From germline, CDR1 is MNHEY and CDR2 SVGAGI. With 5 bases clipped from V and 4 bases from J, the junction kept 3 bases outside the gene matches. This CDR3 spans 14 amino acids. CDR3 coding DNA: TGTGCCAGCAGTCTAGCGGGAGGGCCTTACGAGCAGTACTTC. It is translated as CASSLAGGPYEQYF.

The chain carries TRBV28 and TRBJ1-3; possibly TRBD1 for D (6 bases). Deletions cut 6 bases from V and 0 bases from J, with 12 bases between. Germline CDR1 and CDR2: MDHEN and SYDVKM. There are 15 residues in the CDR3. This CDR3 is CASRDRTYSGNTIYF. DNA for the CDR3: TGTGCCAGCAGAGACAGGACCTACTCTGGAAACACCATATATTTT. Using reference TRBV28 and TRBJ1-3 for the parts outside the CDR3, the full variable domain is DVKVTQSSRYLVKRTGEKVFLECVQDMDHENMFWYRQDPGLGLRLIYFSYDVKMKEKGDIPEGYSVSREKKERFSLILESASTNQTSMYLCASRDRTYSGNTIYFGEGSWLTVV.

The genes are TRBV11-1 and TRBJ2-5; D is ambiguous. Trimming removed 5 bases at V and 2 bases at J, with 3 bases between. CDR1 and CDR2 (germline): SGHAT, FQDESV (reference sequence). The CDR3 runs to 11 residues. The CDR3 DNA reads TGTGCCAGCAGCAGTCAAGAGACCCAGTACTTC. This encodes CASSSQETQYF.

J is TRBJ2-3 and V is TRBV5-1; D call uncertain. The V end was cut by 1 base, the J end by 0 bases, with 15 bases between. Germline V gives CDR1 SGHRS, CDR2 YFSETQ. The CDR3 loop spans 17 amino acids. The CDR3 sequence: CASSLRPASPSTDTQYF. CDR3 DNA: TGCGCCAGCAGCTTGCGGCCCGCGAGCCCTAGCACAGATACGCAGTATTTT.

With respect to this clone: This sample also contains other DNA sequences that code for the same CDR3. The chain couples TRBV2 to TRBJ1-1, with 7 bases identical to TRBD1. V was pared by 6 bases and J by 1 base, with 5 bases of the junction left unmatched. This CDR3 has 14 amino acids. CDR1 and CDR2 from the germline V gene are SNHLY and FYNNEI. The CDR3 region is CASSRQGENTEAFF. The CDR3, as DNA: TGTGCCAGCAGCCGACAGGGTGAGAACACTGAAGCTTTCTTT. Looking up the rest from reference TRBV2 and TRBJ1-1 gives the full variable domain: EPEVTQTPSHQVTQMGQEVILRCVPISNHLYFYWYRQILGQKVEFLVSFYNNEISEKSEIFDDQFSVERPDGSNFTLKIRSTKLEDSAMYFCASSRQGENTEAFFGQGTRLTVV.

The chain joins TRBV18 to TRBJ2-5; TRBD2 matches at 8 bases. The germline CDR1 and CDR2 sequences are KGHSH and LQKENI. V dropped 3 bases and J dropped 2; count of bases not matched to a gene: 8. The CDR3 runs 16 residues. Here the CDR3 DNA reads TGTGCCAGCTCACCCGTAGCGGGGTCGGGGCAAGAGACCCAGTACTTC. It is translated as CASSPVAGSGQETQYF.

This clone was seen just once. The chain couples TRBV30 to TRBJ1-1; no clear D gene. Per germline, CDR1 GTSNPN and CDR2 SVGIG (reference sequence). Deletions cut 4 bases from V and 5 bases from J, with 14 bases between. CDR3 length: 13 amino acids. The DNA of the CDR3 is TGTGCCTGGACCGTGGAGGGATGGACTGAAGCTTTCTTT. As protein: CAWTVEGWTEAFF.

In regard to this clone: The same CDR3 is also encoded by other DNA sequences in this sample. The chain employs TRBV5-1 and TRBJ2-3, with D perhaps matching TRBD2 (5 bases). Germline-derived CDR1 and CDR2 are SGHRS and YFSETQ. The length of the CDR3 is 14 residues. Trimming took off 4 bases at V and 1 base at J, with 10 bases between the two ends. CDR3 in amino acids: CASSTGSGTDTQYF. Written as DNA, the CDR3 is TGCGCCAGCAGCACGGGATCCGGCACAGATACGCAGTATTTT.

The chain couples TRBV20-1 to TRBJ2-7; TRBD1 aligns across 8 bases. Germline V gene sequence: CDR1 DFQATT, CDR2 SNEGSKA (reference sequence). The CDR3 covers 11 residues. Germline trimming cut 4 bases from V and 6 bases from J; bases unmatched to any gene: 2. The CDR3 DNA sequence: TGCAGTGCTACAGGGGGCGGCGAGCAGTACTTC. Its protein is CSATGGGEQYF.

The chain joins TRBV6-1 to TRBJ2-5, with 10 bases lining up with TRBD2. Germline assignment: CDR1 MNHNS and CDR2 SASEGT. This CDR3 region has 17 residues. Trimming removed 4 bases from V and 5 bases from J; junction bases left unmatched: 13. The CDR3 DNA sequence: TGTGCCAGCAGTGTTATACCCGGGACTAGCGTTCCCGAGACCCAGTACTTC. It specifies CASSVIPGTSVPETQYF.

The J gene is TRBJ2-7, the V gene TRBV2; TRBD1 might be the D (6 bases). CDR1 is SNHLY and CDR2 is FYNNEI in the germline V gene. The CDR3 is made up of 13 amino acids. V lost 6 bases, J lost 7 bases, and 16 bases lay in between. CDR3: CASRARGTGEQYF. The DNA for the CDR3 is TGTGCCAGCAGGGCCAGGGGAACCGGAGAGCAGTACTTC.